Below, 2 T cell receptor beta chains from the same sample are listed, as sequenced in a study of read filtering for tumor transcriptome and immune sequencing. Molecular barcoded adaptors covering alpha/delta and beta/gamma chains were used on roughly 400 ng RNA. TCRdb fed the reads into MiXCR, producing one record per CDR3 protein. The sample holds roughly 130,000 distinct CDR3 sequences, about an eighth seen once. Sequenced input: a population of CD138-negative cells sorted from bone marrow. These receptors originate from a donor aged 40 or older with multiple myeloma.

This clonotype has more than one count but fewer than ten. The chain recombines TRBV28 with TRBJ2-5, with TRBD2 matching 8 bases. The V segment lost 3 bases and the J segment 4 bases; nucleotides outside the gene matches: 4. Germline values: CDR1 MDHEN, CDR2 SYDVKM. The CDR3 sequence is 14 residues long. CDR3: CASSFGRAPETQYF. CDR3 nucleotide sequence: TGTGCCAGCAGTTTCGGGAGGGCTCCAGAGACCCAGTACTTC.

This clonotype came up many times. The chain joins TRBV5-1 to TRBJ2-3; 8 bases agree with TRBD1. V shed 0 bases, J shed 5 bases, and the junction held 8 bases outside the gene matches. The CDR3 is made up of 16 amino acids. Germline V gives CDR1 SGHRS, CDR2 YFSETQ. DNA of the CDR3: TGCGCCAGCAGCTTGGCGAAGACAGGGGTGGGAGATACGCAGTATTTT. Its translation: CASSLAKTGVGDTQYF.